The next 21 T cell receptor beta chains were all read from a single sample in a study of OX40 agonist ivuxolimab in advanced cancers. Repertoires were generated with immunoSEQ multiplex PCR, while TCRdb's copy carries only in-frame clones and drops some. This sample has 80,000 to 130,000 clones, with about nine tenths found just once. This material consisted of CD4+ or CD8+ T cells sorted from blood, taken in a trial of the OX40 agonist ivuxolimab. The receptors here all came from an adult with an advanced solid tumor such as melanoma, head and neck, liver or kidney cancer.

Here the CDR3 DNA reads TGTGCCAGCAGTGAAGGGGGGACTAGGCAAGAGACCCAGTACTTC. As protein: CASSEGGTRQETQYF. V gene TRBV6-1 combines with J gene TRBJ2-5; 8 bases are a match to TRBD2. The CDR3 has 15 amino acids. V dropped 1 base and J dropped 2; count of bases not matched to a gene: 3. CDR1 MNHNS and CDR2 SASEGT come from the germline V gene.

The V and J genes are TRBV5-1 and TRBJ2-3; 8 bases are a match to TRBD2. The CDR3 loop spans 15 amino acids. The junction had 4 bases not matched to a gene; V was cut back by 2 bases and J by 2 bases. From germline, CDR1 is SGHRS and CDR2 YFSETQ. CDR3 region: CASSLQRGTTDTQYF. The CDR3 coding sequence is TGCGCCAGCAGCTTACAGCGGGGGACCACAGATACGCAGTATTTT.

The chain is built from TRBV7-9 and TRBJ2-5, with 8 positions matching TRBD1. The CDR3 extends over 15 amino acids. CDR1 is SEHNR and CDR2 is FQNEAQ in the germline V gene (reference sequence). V gave up 7 bases and J gave up 2 bases; unmatched junction bases: 9. The CDR3 nucleotides read TGTGCCAGCATCCCCCCCCGGACAGGGCAAGAGACCCAGTACTTC. Protein sequence: CASIPPRTGQETQYF.

The V call is TRBV6-6, the J call TRBJ1-1, with unresolved D. V gave up 0 bases and J gave up 6 bases, with 5 bases separating them. The V gene's germline CDR1 is MNHNY and CDR2 SVGAGI (reference sequence). The CDR3 runs 12 residues. The CDR3 sequence is CASSYSGAEAFF. In DNA, the CDR3 is TGTGCCAGCAGTTACTCTGGAGCTGAAGCTTTCTTT.

The rearrangement uses TRBV28 and TRBJ2-5, with a tentative D call TRBD1 (6 bases). V was cut by 4 bases and J by 5 bases, with 8 bases left in between. In germline, CDR1 is MDHEN, CDR2 SYDVKM. This CDR3 comprises 12 residues. The CDR3 here is CASSSGVETQYF. The CDR3 bases are TGTGCCAGCAGTTCAGGGGTGGAGACCCAGTACTTC.

CDR3 in DNA: TGCGCCAGCAGCTTGGCCGGACTAGCGGGAGTACGGGAGACCCAGTACTTC. It encodes CASSLAGLAGVRETQYF. J is TRBJ2-5 and V is TRBV5-1, with 13 bases matching TRBD2. Trimming removed 0 bases from V and 5 bases from J; junction bases left unmatched: 7. CDR1 SGHRS and CDR2 YFSETQ come from the germline V gene. The CDR3 runs to 17 residues. The complete variable domain, with remaining parts taken from reference TRBV5-1 and TRBJ2-5, reads KAGVTQTPRYLIKTRGQQVTLSCSPISGHRSVSWYQQTPGQGLQFLFEYFSETQRNKGNFPGRFSGRQFSNSRSEMNVSTLELGDSALYLCASSLAGLAGVRETQYFGPGTRLLVL.

The rearrangement joins TRBV5-1 to TRBJ2-1, with D tentatively TRBD1 (5 bases). Trimming shortened V by 0 bases and J by 3 bases, and 10 bases separated the two germline ends. The CDR3 is 15 residues long. Germline CDR1 reads SGHRS; CDR2 reads YFSETQ. The CDR3 sequence: CASSLGTGIYNEQFF. The CDR3 coding sequence is TGCGCCAGCAGCTTGGGCACAGGCATCTACAATGAGCAGTTCTTC.

The chain has TRBV18 and TRBJ2-1, with a possible D match to TRBD2 (5 bases). The CDR3 is made up of 16 amino acids. Germline V gene sequence: CDR1 KGHSH, CDR2 LQKENI. The V end was cut by 1 base, the J end by 1 base, with 11 bases between. CDR3 amino acids: CASSPQLGLSYNEQFF. The CDR3 bases are TGTGCCAGCTCACCACAGTTAGGACTTTCCTACAATGAGCAGTTCTTC.

J is TRBJ1-1 and V is TRBV5-1, with D perhaps TRBD1 (5 bases). CDR1 SGHRS and CDR2 YFSETQ come from the germline V gene. The CDR3 is 15 amino acids. V was trimmed by 0 bases and J by 0 bases, leaving 9 bases between them. Here the CDR3 DNA reads TGCGCCAGCAGCTTGGGGGGCTCCATGAACACTGAAGCTTTCTTT. Encoded protein: CASSLGGSMNTEAFF.

V is TRBV7-3 and J is TRBJ2-1, with 14 bases lining up with TRBD2. Germline-derived CDR1 and CDR2 are SGHTA and FQGTGA. CDR3 size: 17 residues. With 5 bases clipped from V and 9 bases from J, the junction kept 12 bases outside the gene matches. This CDR3 is CASSETSGRAMGAEQFF. CDR3 DNA sequence: TGTGCCAGCAGCGAGACTAGCGGGAGGGCCATGGGGGCTGAGCAGTTCTTC.

The V gene is TRBV6-6, the J gene TRBJ2-1; D remains unclear. Per germline, CDR1 MNHNY and CDR2 SVGAGI (reference sequence). This CDR3 comprises 14 residues. V was pared by 4 bases and J by 8 bases, with 15 bases between. The CDR3 loop reads CASSSFVERDEQFF. In DNA, the CDR3 is TGTGCCAGCAGTTCGTTTGTTGAAAGGGATGAGCAGTTCTTC.

This clone was picked up a small number of times. The J gene is TRBJ2-1, the V gene TRBV4-3; maybe TRBD1 (6 bases). CDR3 length: 16 residues. V dropped 0 bases and J dropped 5 bases, with 14 bases sitting between them. Germline V lookup: CDR1 LGHNA, CDR2 YSLEER. The CDR3 spells CASSQEGTRGNNEQFF. The CDR3 coding sequence is TGCGCCAGCAGCCAAGAAGGGACAAGGGGCAACAATGAGCAGTTCTTC.

The genes are TRBV1 and TRBJ2-7; the DNA was not used to check the table's D call, TRBD2. TRBV1 is assigned pseudogene status. This CDR3 spans 21 amino acids. The CDR3 reads CTSSQLTGTSGRNPRGYEQYF. In DNA form, the CDR3 reads TGCACCAGCAGCCAACTGACTGGGACTAGCGGGAGGAATCCCAGAGGCTACGAGCAGTACTTC.

This clone has a handful of counts. The V gene is TRBV7-9, the J gene TRBJ1-4, with 9 positions matching TRBD1. Looked up from germline, CDR1 is SEHNR and CDR2 is FQNEAQ (reference sequence). V dropped 4 bases and J dropped 4; count of bases not matched to a gene: 4. This CDR3 spans 15 amino acids. The CDR3 region is CASSSTGGSNEKLFF. The CDR3, as DNA: TGTGCCAGCAGCTCGACAGGGGGGAGTAATGAAAAACTGTTTTTT.

This chain joins TRBV4-2 and TRBJ1-4, with 8 bases aligning to TRBD1. Germline CDR1 LGHNA, CDR2 YNFKEQ. The CDR3 runs to 17 residues. V shed 0 bases, J shed 8 bases, and the junction held 11 bases outside the gene matches. CDR3 region: CASSQDGRTGPWEKLFF. The CDR3 nucleotides read TGTGCCAGCAGCCAAGATGGCCGGACAGGGCCTTGGGAAAAACTGTTTTTT.

The chain combines TRBV11-2 with TRBJ2-2, with 14 bases aligning to TRBD2. The germline V gene encodes CDR1 SGHAT and CDR2 FQNNGV. V was clipped by 5 bases and J by 6 bases; unmatched bases: 8. The CDR3 spans 17 residues. The CDR3 DNA is TGTGCCAGCAGCCTCCAGGGGGGACTAGCGGGAGCCGGGGAGCTGTTTTTT. Protein sequence: CASSLQGGLAGAGELFF.

The chain employs TRBV7-6 and TRBJ2-3, with 7 bases that match TRBD2. The germline CDR1 and CDR2 sequences are SGHVS and FNYEAQ. CDR3 size: 18 residues. V shed 6 bases, J shed 1 base, and the junction held 16 bases outside the gene matches. CDR3 region: CASRLWGVAGYCTDTQYF. CDR3 in DNA: TGTGCCAGCAGGCTATGGGGGGTAGCGGGTTACTGCACAGATACGCAGTATTTT. Based on the CDR3 plus reference TRBV7-6 and TRBJ2-3, the full variable domain is GAGVSQSPRYKVTKRGQDVALRCDPISGHVSLYWYRQALGQGPEFLTYFNYEAQQDKSGLPNDRFSAERPEGSISTLTIQRTEQRDSAMYRCASRLWGVAGYCTDTQYFGPGTRLTVL.

The rearrangement links TRBV7-2 to TRBJ2-7, with 8 bases identical to TRBD1. There are 18 residues in the CDR3. J was trimmed by 3 bases and V by 1 base; bases with no gene match: 14. The germline CDR1 and CDR2 sequences are SGHTA and FQGNSA. The CDR3 loop is CASSLVGRVAGGFYEQYF. CDR3 bases: TGTGCCAGCAGCTTAGTGGGGCGGGTGGCAGGGGGCTTCTACGAGCAGTACTTC.

V usage is TRBV6-1 and J usage is TRBJ1-4; D uncertain. Germline V gene sequence: CDR1 MNHNS, CDR2 SASEGT. The CDR3 sequence is 15 residues long. V was trimmed by 3 bases and J by 0 bases, leaving 8 bases between them. The CDR3 nucleotides are TGTGCCAGCAGTGAGTCCCCGGCAACTAATGAAAAACTGTTTTTT. This sequence encodes CASSESPATNEKLFF.

The gene calls are TRBV30 and TRBJ2-2, with 13 bases identical to TRBD2. CDR3 length: 16 residues. Germline V gene sequence: CDR1 GTSNPN, CDR2 SVGIG (reference sequence). V lost 2 bases to trimming and J lost 3 bases; unmatched junction nucleotides: 3. Written as DNA, the CDR3 is TGTGCCTGGAGTCAAGGACTAGCGGGAGACACCGGGGAGCTGTTTTTT. Protein sequence: CAWSQGLAGDTGELFF. Full variable domain (outside the CDR3, taken from reference TRBV30 and TRBJ2-2): SQTIHQWPATLVQPVGSPLSLECTVEGTSNPNLYWYRQAAGRGLQLLFYSVGIGQISSEVPQNLSASRPQDRQFILSSKKLLLSDSGFYLCAWSQGLAGDTGELFFGEGSRLTVL.

Only one count was recorded for this clone. This rearrangement joins TRBV6-4 to TRBJ1-1; a possible D gene is TRBD1 (5 bases). Germline V gene data show CDR1 as MRHNA and CDR2 as SNTAGT. The V and J ends lost 3 bases and 8 bases respectively, with 22 bases between them. The CDR3 extends over 16 amino acids. The CDR3 sequence is CASSDSQGIETLEAFF. In DNA form, the CDR3 reads TGTGCCAGCAGTGATTCTCAGGGTATTGAAACCTTGGAAGCTTTCTTT.